The source of this T cell receptor (beta chain) is a study of blood T cell repertoires in COVID-19 (dated by TCRdb to about 2020). About the investigation overall: Collaborator samples came from the United States, Italy and Spain and covered acute and convalescent phases of COVID-19. The repertoires were released in a freely available public database meant as a resource for research on the immune response to SARS-CoV-2. The material from the prospective study consisted of cDNA or gDNA derived from T cells, B-cell-depleted T cells, or PBMCs. The samples were drawn from the first 160 participants of the ongoing ImmuneRACE study and from 1,254 subjects provided by 6 global collaborators. Where HLA class I and class II types were available, the types were taken from metadata supplied by the sample provider, not from assay-based typing. A de-identified subject ID, COVID-19 status, age in years and sex were almost always included in the sample metadata. Subjects who had been exposed to COVID-19, were actively infected with it, or had recovered from it provided the deeply sampled blood TCRbeta repertoires that made up the dataset.

TCRbeta CDR3 regions were amplified from genomic DNA by means of the immunoSEQ Assay, a bias-controlled multiplex PCR. In the original analysis: The number of nucleated cells in each sample was estimated by amplification of reference gene primers within the assay. Sequence reads were collapsed and filtered to measure the absolute abundance of every unique TCRbeta CDR3 rearrangement. Productive Simpson clonality was computed per sample as the square root of Simpson's diversity index over productive rearrangements. This immuneACCESS table, as held by TCRdb, lists in-frame sequences with V and J called but not all clones. Of the missing ones, under half trace to an unresolved V gene in checked studies; the others have no known cause. Clonal size and the V and J genes are those of that table, whereas D and trimming came from the DNA. Present in this sample are approximately 180,000 clones, roughly 89% of which were seen just once. Approximately 2.3% of the sample is taken by the ten largest.

In the case of this clone: The antigen it binds to is not known. Base-call qualities are not available, and no considerably larger clone is one nucleotide away.

Participants in the prospective study were enrolled through a virtual design, were aged about 18 to 89 years, and lived in 24 United States geographic areas. In the prospective study, participants were assigned to cohorts based on the clinical history participants reported in a screening survey and a study questionnaire. In the prospective study, mobile phlebotomists collected whole blood, serum and a nasopharyngeal or oropharyngeal swab from each participant. Participants in the prospective study had the option to provide additional blood draws and questionnaires over a roughly two-month period. Before DNA extraction, blood samples from the prospective study were shipped at room temperature or frozen. General conclusions and limits of the study: The quantity of clinical and demographic metadata differed by source and by participant and was supplied without curation.

From a lookup of the germline V gene, CDR1 and CDR2 are SGHRS and YFSETQ. CDR3 length: 17 amino acids, cysteine to phenylalanine. The entry retains the CDR3 DNA only, 51 bases that are in frame from base 1. Trimming accounts for 0 bases at V and 0 bases at J, while the number of junction bases matched to no gene is 7. The receptor's source is a woman in her forties with acute COVID-19. Material for sequencing was PBMCs or T cells enriched from blood (not recorded which). The chain is encoded by TRBV5-1 joined to TRBJ2-7, with 9 junctional bases fitting TRBD2. The CDR3: CASSLEASGVFSYEQYF. Read as DNA, the sequence is TGCGCCAGCAGCTTGGAGGCTAGCGGGGTTTTCTCCTACGAGCAGTACTTC.